Here is one TCR beta chain with its context. Its matching antigen is unknown. This record comes from a study of CD8+ T cells in alopecia areata. Study-wide points: It was lesional scalp, especially alopecia totalis/universalis, that showed higher clonality than normal scalp. Patients displayed less clarity in TCR sharing than mice, a finding possibly related to HLA.

In germline, CDR1 is GTSNPN, CDR2 SVGIG (reference sequence). Between the trimmed V and J ends, which lost 7 bases and 6 bases, there was a span of 13 bases. This CDR3 has 11 residues. Researchers took lesional scalp punch biopsies and peripheral blood from people who were alopecia areata patients. RNA was extracted and reverse transcribed into cDNA as the sequencing template. Assay used: immunoSEQ multiplex PCR; TCRdb lists only in-frame clones, some missing. The repertoire holds over 110,000 clones, about half seen once, with about 1% in the top ten. The receptor was derived from a human donor with alopecia areata. The sample was CD4+ T cells sorted from blood, taken at week 0. The genes are TRBV30 and TRBJ2-7, with TRBD1 as a possible D gene (5 bases). This CDR3 is CAFRQGGEQYF. In DNA, the CDR3 is TGTGCCTTCCGGCAGGGTGGCGAGCAGTACTTC.